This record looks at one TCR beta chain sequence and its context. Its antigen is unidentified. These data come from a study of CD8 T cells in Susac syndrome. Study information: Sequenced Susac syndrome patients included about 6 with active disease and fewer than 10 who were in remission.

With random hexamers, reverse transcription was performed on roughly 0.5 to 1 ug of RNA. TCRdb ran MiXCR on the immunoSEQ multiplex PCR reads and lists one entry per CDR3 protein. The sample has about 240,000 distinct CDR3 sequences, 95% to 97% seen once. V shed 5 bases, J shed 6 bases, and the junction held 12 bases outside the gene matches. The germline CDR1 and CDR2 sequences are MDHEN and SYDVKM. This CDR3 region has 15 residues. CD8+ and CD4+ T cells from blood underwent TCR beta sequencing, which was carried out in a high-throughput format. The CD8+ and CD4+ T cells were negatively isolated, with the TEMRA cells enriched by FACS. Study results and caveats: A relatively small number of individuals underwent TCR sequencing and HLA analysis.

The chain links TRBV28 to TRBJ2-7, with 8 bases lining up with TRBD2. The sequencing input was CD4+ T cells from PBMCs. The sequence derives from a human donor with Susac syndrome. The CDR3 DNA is TGTGCCAGCAGTCCCGCCGGGACTAGGGGATTCGAGCAGTACTTC. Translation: CASSPAGTRGFEQYF.